These 7 T cell receptor beta chains came from one sample sequenced in a study of T cell responses to AZD1222 COVID-19 vaccine. The method was immunoSEQ multiplex PCR; TCRdb's version includes in-frame clones alone and lacks a portion of them. Of some 120,000 clones in the sample, 92% were seen once. The sample consisted of peripheral blood, taken on day 0 of AZD1222 vaccination. These receptors were taken from an adult in good health.

For the CDR3, the DNA is TGCGCCAGCAGCTTCGATGGTTCTGGAAACACCATATATTTT. Protein: CASSFDGSGNTIYF. This chain joins TRBV5-1 and TRBJ1-3; the D is unclear. With 2 bases removed from V and 1 base from J, the gap between germline ends came to 7 bases. CDR3 length equals 14 residues. CDR1 and CDR2 (germline): SGHRS, YFSETQ. The whole variable domain, remainder taken from reference TRBV5-1 and TRBJ1-3, is KAGVTQTPRYLIKTRGQQVTLSCSPISGHRSVSWYQQTPGQGLQFLFEYFSETQRNKGNFPGRFSGRQFSNSRSEMNVSTLELGDSALYLCASSFDGSGNTIYFGEGSWLTVV.

This chain uses TRBV6-5 with TRBJ2-5; D remains ambiguous. The CDR3 loop spans 12 amino acids. Between the trimmed V and J ends, which lost 2 bases and 2 bases, there was a span of 3 bases. Germline values: CDR1 MNHEY, CDR2 SVGAGI. The CDR3 loop is CASSYAQETQYF. The DNA for the CDR3 is TGTGCCAGCAGTTACGCGCAAGAGACCCAGTACTTC.

The rearrangement uses TRBV10-1 and TRBJ2-1; D not certain. Trimming took off 11 bases at V and 7 bases at J, with 15 bases between the two ends. Germline CDR1 WNHNN, CDR2 SYGVQD (reference sequence). The CDR3 loop spans 12 amino acids. The CDR3 nucleotides are TGCGCCGGCGAAGCTCCGAGTAATGAGCAGTTCTTC. It codes for CAGEAPSNEQFF.

The J gene is TRBJ2-3, the V gene TRBV7-9; TRBD1 might be the D (5 bases). This CDR3 is 14 amino acids long. Germline V gene data show CDR1 as SEHNR and CDR2 as FQNEAQ (reference sequence). V was shortened by 8 bases and J by 0 bases, with 12 bases between the two germline ends. The CDR3 sequence is CASGAGPSTDTQYF. DNA of the CDR3: TGTGCCAGCGGGGCCGGACCGAGCACAGATACGCAGTATTTT.

The V and J genes are TRBV7-8 and TRBJ2-4; no clear D gene. V was trimmed by 5 bases and J by 0 bases, leaving 11 bases between them. CDR1 and CDR2 from the germline V gene are SGHVS and FQNEAQ. There are 15 residues in the CDR3. The CDR3, as DNA: TGTGCCAGCAGCGAACCCCTCCGAGCCAAAAACATTCAGTACTTC. Translated, it gives CASSEPLRAKNIQYF.

This clone was seen once. V and J are TRBV10-2 and TRBJ2-7; D unclear. Trimming left V 7 bases short and J 1 base short, with 8 bases between. Germline CDR1 reads WSHSY; CDR2 reads SAAADI. The CDR3 extends over 12 amino acids. Here the CDR3 DNA reads TGCGCCAGCATTACCTCTTCCTACGAGCAGTACTTC. Translated: CASITSSYEQYF.

The chain carries TRBV11-3 and TRBJ2-7; TRBD1 is a possible D gene (5 bases). The CDR3 sequence is 13 residues long. Trimming took 5 bases from V and 6 from J, leaving 14 bases between them. The germline gives CDR1 SGHNT, CDR2 YENEEA. The CDR3 DNA sequence: TGTGCCAGCAGCACAGGTTTGGGATCCGAGCAGTACTTC. Protein: CASSTGLGSEQYF.